These 28 T cell receptor beta chains share one sample of origin, sequenced in a study of shared clonotypes between healthy human individuals. The protocol was immunoSEQ multiplex PCR, while the TCRdb copy is restricted to in-frame clones and leaves out a portion. The sample has over 2 million clones, less than 95% seen once. The source material was naive CD4+ T cells from PBMCs. The subset was: CD45RA+ positively selected. Receptors originate from a man younger than 30 in good health. Some clones in this sample may be carry-over from other donors' samples.

The rearrangement uses TRBV14 and TRBJ2-1; a possible D gene is TRBD1 (6 bases). The CDR3 totals 17 residues. Trimming stripped 2 bases from V and 1 base from J, with 15 bases between. Germline CDR1 reads SGHDN; CDR2 reads FVKESK. The DNA of the CDR3 is TGTGCCAGCAGCCAACGATCGGACAGTCGATCCTACAATGAGCAGTTCTTC. Translating it yields CASSQRSDSRSYNEQFF.

This rearrangement joins TRBV7-8 to TRBJ1-2; D might be TRBD1 (5 bases). Trimming took 5 bases from V and 2 from J, leaving 18 bases between them. This CDR3 contains 16 residues. Germline V CDR1 and CDR2: SGHVS, FQNEAQ. The CDR3 DNA follows: TGTGCCAGCAGCCCCCAGGGTCCGGGTTTAAACTATGGCTACACCTTC. Protein: CASSPQGPGLNYGYTF.

The chain uses TRBV4-2 and TRBJ2-7, with D hard to call. Germline assignment: CDR1 LGHNA and CDR2 YNFKEQ. CDR3 length equals 15 residues. The V gene lost 3 bases and the J gene lost 2 bases, with 14 bases spanning the gap. The CDR3 loop is CASSHAPLGAYEQYF. CDR3 in DNA: TGTGCCAGCAGCCATGCCCCCCTAGGCGCCTACGAGCAGTACTTC.

V and J are TRBV7-3 and TRBJ2-5; D remains unclear. The CDR3 has 14 residues. V shed 5 bases and J shed 5 bases, with 15 bases lying between them. CDR1 is SGHTA and CDR2 is FQGTGA in the germline V gene. The CDR3 region has the DNA TGTGCCAGCAGCCTAAGTAACGCCGGGGAGACCCAGTACTTC. Translated: CASSLSNAGETQYF.

The genes are TRBV2 and TRBJ1-4; D unresolved. The germline gives CDR1 SNHLY, CDR2 FYNNEI. V was shortened by 1 base and J by 4 bases, with 10 bases between the two germline ends. This CDR3 contains 15 residues. CDR3 in amino acids: CASSEVRLGNEKLFF. The CDR3 DNA reads TGTGCCAGCAGTGAAGTCAGGCTCGGTAATGAAAAACTGTTTTTT. Complete variable domain (other parts from reference TRBV2 and TRBJ1-4): EPEVTQTPSHQVTQMGQEVILRCVPISNHLYFYWYRQILGQKVEFLVSFYNNEISEKSEIFDDQFSVERPDGSNFTLKIRSTKLEDSAMYFCASSEVRLGNEKLFFGSGTQLSVL.

J is TRBJ1-2 and V is TRBV4-2; D perhaps matches TRBD1 (5 bases). This CDR3 comprises 16 residues. In germline, CDR1 is LGHNA, CDR2 YNFKEQ. V lost 1 base, J lost 4 bases, and 16 bases lay in between. The CDR3 loop reads CASSQASGGSPYGYTF. Written as DNA, the CDR3 is TGTGCCAGCAGCCAAGCGTCGGGGGGGTCCCCCTATGGCTACACCTTC.

V usage is TRBV28 and J usage is TRBJ1-5, with D tentatively TRBD1 (6 bases). This CDR3 contains 15 residues. Deletions cut 6 bases from V and 0 bases from J, with 12 bases between. CDR1 is MDHEN, CDR2 SYDVKM, per germline. The CDR3 DNA sequence: TGTGCCAGCAGACGGACAGCAAATAGCAATCAGCCCCAGCATTTT. Its protein is CASRRTANSNQPQHF.

The rearrangement uses TRBV21-1 and TRBJ1-1. TRBV21-1 is classified as a pseudogene. This CDR3 is built from 16 residues. This CDR3 reads CASSFCPIQVNTEAFF. In DNA form, the CDR3 reads TGTGCCAGCAGCTTTTGCCCTATACAAGTGAACACTGAAGCTTTCTTT.

This clone was seen once. V gene TRBV7-3 combines with J gene TRBJ2-5; 7 bases match TRBD1. Looked up from germline, CDR1 is SGHTA and CDR2 is FQGTGA. The J segment lost 9 bases and the V segment lost 5 bases, leaving 9 bases of the junction unmatched. The CDR3 extends over 13 amino acids. The CDR3, as DNA: TGTGCCAGCAGCCCCGGACAGGTGGCCCCCCAGTACTTC. This encodes CASSPGQVAPQYF. Using reference TRBV7-3 and TRBJ2-5 for the parts outside the CDR3, the full variable domain is GAGVSQTPSNKVTEKGKYVELRCDPISGHTALYWYRQSLGQGPEFLIYFQGTGAADDSGLPNDRFFAVRPEGSVSTLKIQRTERGDSAVYLCASSPGQVAPQYFGPGTRLLVL.

This clone is a singleton in its sample. The same CDR3 is also encoded by other DNA sequences in this sample. The chain employs TRBV2 and TRBJ2-3; D ambiguous. V lost 6 bases, J lost 2 bases, and 6 bases lay in between. CDR1 and CDR2 (germline): SNHLY, FYNNEI. The CDR3 sequence is 12 residues long. The CDR3 nucleotides are TGTGCCAGCAGGGGCATCACAGATACGCAGTATTTT. Its protein product is CASRGITDTQYF.

This clone was counted between two and nine times. This CDR3 is also generated by other DNA sequences in the sample. V usage is TRBV30 and J usage is TRBJ1-1; D not certain. V was shortened by 3 bases and J by 2 bases, with 10 bases between the two germline ends. The CDR3 spans 13 residues. The V gene's germline CDR1 is GTSNPN and CDR2 SVGIG (reference sequence). The CDR3 nucleotides are TGTGCCTGGAGGGGAGCGGTTAACACTGAAGCTTTCTTT. It encodes CAWRGAVNTEAFF.

The DNA of the CDR3 is TGTGCCAGCAGCTTAGTACCTTTTTATAGCGGGGCTACTCTGAACACCGGGGAGCTGTTTTTT. Translated, it gives CASSLVPFYSGATLNTGELFF. The rearrangement uses TRBV7-8 and TRBJ2-2; TRBD2 matches 8 bases. Germline CDR1 is SGHVS and CDR2 is FQNEAQ. With V trimmed by 1 base and J by 1 base, 17 bases remained unmatched. This CDR3 region has 21 residues. The full variable domain, its missing parts supplied by reference TRBV7-8 and TRBJ2-2, is GAGVSQSPRYKVAKRGQDVALRCDPISGHVSLFWYQQALGQGPEFLTYFQNEAQLDKSGLPSDRFFAERPEGSVSTLKIQRTQQEDSAVYLCASSLVPFYSGATLNTGELFFGEGSRLTVL.

This rearrangement joins TRBV15 to TRBJ2-7, with 7 bases fitting TRBD2. V dropped 4 bases and J dropped 5; count of bases not matched to a gene: 8. Germline V lookup: CDR1 LNHNV, CDR2 YYDKDF (reference sequence). The CDR3 totals 14 residues. CDR3 nucleotide sequence: TGTGCCACCAGCATTGGGGGGGACCTCAACGAGCAGTACTTC. It encodes CATSIGGDLNEQYF.

V usage is TRBV7-2 and J usage is TRBJ2-5; 10 nucleotides align to TRBD2. The germline V gene encodes CDR1 SGHTA and CDR2 FQGNSA. Trimming took 5 bases from V and 4 from J; bases not matched to a gene: 7. This CDR3 contains 15 residues. The DNA of the CDR3 is TGTGCCAGCAGCCCCCGACTAGCGGGCCCAGAGACCCAGTACTTC. It translates to CASSPRLAGPETQYF. Drawing the rest from reference TRBV7-2 and TRBJ2-5, the complete variable domain is GAGVSQSPSNKVTEKGKDVELRCDPISGHTALYWYRQSLGQGLEFLIYFQGNSAPDKSGLPSDRFSAERTGGSVSTLTIQRTQQEDSAVYLCASSPRLAGPETQYFGPGTRLLVL.

The chain combines TRBV5-4 with TRBJ1-1; D uncertain. Germline assignment: CDR1 SGHNT and CDR2 YYREEE (reference sequence). The V end was cut by 7 bases, the J end by 2 bases, with 15 bases between. This CDR3 is 14 amino acids long. The CDR3 protein is CASGEGEVNTEAFF. CDR3 nucleotide sequence: TGTGCCAGCGGGGAGGGAGAAGTTAACACTGAAGCTTTCTTT.

To note about this clone: The same CDR3 can be traced to other DNA sequences in this sample. V gene TRBV28 combines with J gene TRBJ2-7; no definite D call. The germline gives CDR1 MDHEN, CDR2 SYDVKM. V was clipped by 5 bases and J by 4 bases, with 6 bases between them. The CDR3 extends over 11 amino acids. Here the CDR3 reads CASSPRYEQYF. CDR3 bases: TGTGCCAGCAGTCCCAGATACGAGCAGTACTTC.

The V gene is TRBV4-2, the J gene TRBJ2-3; 10 bases are a match to TRBD1. The V and J ends lost 2 bases and 1 base, in that order; junction bases with no gene match: 6. Germline CDR1 LGHNA, CDR2 YNFKEQ. This CDR3 comprises 17 residues. CDR3 protein: CASSQYTGTGGTDTQYF. The CDR3 nucleotides read TGTGCCAGCAGCCAATATACCGGGACAGGGGGCACAGATACGCAGTATTTT.

This chain connects TRBV5-4 to TRBJ2-7; possibly TRBD2 for D (6 bases). This CDR3 comprises 14 residues. Germline CDR1 and CDR2: SGHNT and YYREEE (reference sequence). V was trimmed by 4 bases and J by 4 bases, leaving 15 bases between them. In nucleotides, the CDR3 is TGTGCCAGCAGCGGGGACGGTCGGGGGTACGAGCAGTACTTC. Amino acids: CASSGDGRGYEQYF.

The V and J genes are TRBV18 and TRBJ1-5; D unresolved. Trimming pared 1 base from V and 6 bases from J, leaving 13 bases between. CDR1 is KGHSH, CDR2 LQKENI, per germline. This CDR3 contains 15 residues. The CDR3 nucleotides are TGTGCCAGCTCACCACTTTTTCGCCTCAGTCAGCCCCAGCATTTT. It codes for CASSPLFRLSQPQHF.

The rearrangement links TRBV7-3 to TRBJ1-3; D is undetermined. This CDR3 has 12 residues. V was trimmed by 3 bases and J by 0 bases, leaving 0 bases between them. Germline V gene lookup returns CDR1 SGHTA and CDR2 FQGTGA. CDR3 nucleotides: TGTGCCAGCAGCTTCTCTGGAAACACCATATATTTT. Amino acids: CASSFSGNTIYF. The variable domain in full, with the rest retrieved from reference TRBV7-3 and TRBJ1-3, is GAGVSQTPSNKVTEKGKYVELRCDPISGHTALYWYRQSLGQGPEFLIYFQGTGAADDSGLPNDRFFAVRPEGSVSTLKIQRTERGDSAVYLCASSFSGNTIYFGEGSWLTVV.

Comment on this clone: The sample holds other DNA sequences that translate to the same CDR3. V usage is TRBV28 and J usage is TRBJ2-2; D remains unclear. Deletions cut 6 bases from V and 5 bases from J, with 7 bases between. This CDR3 region has 12 residues. Germline CDR1 is MDHEN and CDR2 is SYDVKM. The CDR3 loop reads CASSLSTGELFF. The CDR3 nucleotides are TGTGCCAGCAGCTTAAGTACCGGGGAGCTGTTTTTT.

J is TRBJ1-5 and V is TRBV18, with D unclear. The V end was cut by 3 bases, the J end by 7 bases, with 13 bases between. Germline V gene data show CDR1 as KGHSH and CDR2 as LQKENI. The CDR3 runs to 14 residues. For the CDR3, the DNA is TGTGCCAGCTCACCTCTAAAATCGGTCCAGCCCCAGCATTTT. Translation gives CASSPLKSVQPQHF.

V usage is TRBV19 and J usage is TRBJ1-1, with D hard to call. The germline CDR1 and CDR2 sequences are LNHDA and SQIVND (reference sequence). Trimming removed 3 bases from V and 2 bases from J, with 4 bases in between. This CDR3 is 12 amino acids long. The CDR3, as DNA: TGTGCCAGTAGTATCATAAACACTGAAGCTTTCTTT. The encoded protein is CASSIINTEAFF.

The V call is TRBV5-1, the J call TRBJ2-5, with 10 bases aligning to TRBD2. Germline CDR1 reads SGHRS; CDR2 reads YFSETQ. This CDR3 is built from 17 residues. V lost 0 bases to trimming and J lost 5 bases; unmatched junction nucleotides: 10. CDR3 in amino acids: CASSLVASGSITETQYF. CDR3 coding DNA: TGCGCCAGCAGCTTGGTTGCTAGCGGGAGCATTACGGAGACCCAGTACTTC. Looking up the rest from reference TRBV5-1 and TRBJ2-5 gives the full variable domain: KAGVTQTPRYLIKTRGQQVTLSCSPISGHRSVSWYQQTPGQGLQFLFEYFSETQRNKGNFPGRFSGRQFSNSRSEMNVSTLELGDSALYLCASSLVASGSITETQYFGPGTRLLVL.

The chain carries TRBV7-8 and TRBJ2-5; D gene ambiguous. CDR1 is SGHVS and CDR2 is FQNEAQ in the germline V gene. The CDR3 has 14 residues. Trimming removed 1 base from V and 5 bases from J, with 11 bases in between. The CDR3: CASSLEVAQETQYF. Here the CDR3 DNA reads TGTGCCAGCAGCTTAGAAGTAGCCCAGGAGACCCAGTACTTC.

This sequence joins TRBV25-1 and TRBJ2-1; 7 bases agree with TRBD1. The V segment lost 5 bases and the J segment 5 bases; nucleotides outside the gene matches: 6. Looked up from germline, CDR1 is MGHDK and CDR2 is SYGVNS. The CDR3 is made up of 14 amino acids. The CDR3 DNA reads as TGTGCCAGCAGTCAGCTCGACAGGGACAATGAGCAGTTCTTC. Translated: CASSQLDRDNEQFF.

As to this clone: Other nucleotide sequences from this sample produce the same CDR3. The chain carries TRBV19 and TRBJ2-7; 9 bases align to TRBD1. With 4 bases clipped from V and 5 bases from J, the junction kept 3 bases outside the gene matches. The length of the CDR3 is 13 residues. CDR1 LNHDA and CDR2 SQIVND come from the germline V gene (reference sequence). The CDR3 loop is CASSRRDRDEQYF. In nucleotides, the CDR3 is TGTGCCAGTAGTAGGAGGGACAGGGACGAGCAGTACTTC.

This chain uses TRBV5-1 with TRBJ1-4; D uncertain. V lost 4 bases to trimming and J lost 0 bases, with 10 bases between them. The CDR3 has 15 amino acids. Germline loops: CDR1 SGHRS, CDR2 YFSETQ. CDR3 region: CASSARPTTNEKLFF. DNA of the CDR3: TGCGCCAGCAGCGCTCGACCGACAACTAATGAAAAACTGTTTTTT.